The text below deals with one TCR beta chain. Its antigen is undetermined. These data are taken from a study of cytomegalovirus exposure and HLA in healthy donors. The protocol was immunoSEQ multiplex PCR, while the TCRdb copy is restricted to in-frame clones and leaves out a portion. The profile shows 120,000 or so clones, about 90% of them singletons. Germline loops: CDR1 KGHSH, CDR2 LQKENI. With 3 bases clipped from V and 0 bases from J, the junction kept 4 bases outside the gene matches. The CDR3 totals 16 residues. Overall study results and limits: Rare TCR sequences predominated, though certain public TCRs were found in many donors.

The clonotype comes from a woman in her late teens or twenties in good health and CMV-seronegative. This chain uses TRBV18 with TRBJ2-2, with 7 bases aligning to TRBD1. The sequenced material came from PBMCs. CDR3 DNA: TGTGCCAGCTCACCTCGGACAGGAGCGAACACCGGGGAGCTGTTTTTT. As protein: CASSPRTGANTGELFF.